This TCR beta chain came from a study of blood T cell repertoires in COVID-19. Study-wide background: The United States, Italy and Spain supplied acute and convalescent COVID-19 samples.

Per the original data handling: Researchers report that nucleated cell counts were estimated from reference gene primer amplification. Generated by immunoSEQ multiplex PCR, the TCRdb table keeps only in-frame clones and is missing some. V, J and clone size derive from that table, while D and trimming were established from the DNA sequence. Among 240,000 or so clones, about 68% were seen once, and the ten largest hold around 3.4%. The germline gives CDR1 ENHRY, CDR2 SYGVKD. V was trimmed by 10 bases and J by 2 bases, leaving 22 bases between them. The CDR3 consists of 16 residues. Sequencing input: peripheral blood. The rearrangement uses TRBV10-3 and TRBJ2-3; perhaps TRBD2 as D (6 bases). The sequence derives from a woman of 80 years or more with acute or convalescent COVID-19. CDR3 in amino acids: CATNLGLSSNTDTQYF. The DNA for the CDR3 is TGTGCCACCAACTTGGGACTTTCCTCAAACACAGATACGCAGTATTTT.